These T cell receptor beta chains were read from a single sample in a study of human T cells and chemical hapten exposure. Using its own MiXCR run on the RACE reads, TCRdb lists one record per CDR3 protein. In the table there are about 57,000 distinct CDR3 sequences, 7% to 10% of which are singletons. The starting material was whole blood, obtained in connection with sensitization to the hapten diphenylcyclopropenone (DPC). These receptors were taken from a woman aged 40-49 years with alopecia areata. Some clones in this sample may be carry-over from other donors' samples. CDR3s include the opening cysteine and the closing phenylalanine or tryptophan. D genes are given only for firm matches. Not every row has a clone size; where given, it reads once, few, many or a size class.

d_gene	abundance	v_gene	j_gene	CDR3nt	CDR3aa
TRBD1	many	TRBV5-1	TRBJ2-6	TGCGCCAGCACACCGTGGGACAGCGTAAGGGCCAACGTCCTGACTTTC	CASTPWDSVRANVLTF
-	many	TRBV5-1	TRBJ2-6	TGCGCCAGCAGCCTGACCCCCTCCGGCTCGGCGTCCGGGGCCAACGTCCTGACTTTC	CASSLTPSGSASGANVLTF
-	few	TRBV30	TRBJ2-5	TGTGCCTGGGATAAGGGAGAGACCCAGTACTTC	CAWDKGETQYF
TRBD1	many	TRBV9	TRBJ1-1	TGTGCCAGCAGCCAAGGACAGGGCGGCACTGAAGCTTTCTTT	CASSQGQGGTEAFF
-	few	TRBV7-2	TRBJ1-4	TGTGCCAGCAGCTTTGACTCGACTAATGAAAAACTGTTTTTT	CASSFDSTNEKLFF
-	many	TRBV20-1	TRBJ2-3	TGCAGTGCTAGCAGTAGGGTCACAGATACGCAGTATTTT	CSASSRVTDTQYF
-	many	TRBV12-5	TRBJ2-5	TGTGCTAGTGGTCCCCCGGACCAACGGGGCCCAGAGACCCAGTACTTC	CASGPPDQRGPETQYF
-	-	TRBV12-3/TRBV12-4	TRBJ2-1	TGTGCCAGCAGCCCGGGGACCCGCGCCTACAATGAGCAGTCCTTC	CASSPGTRAYNEQSF
TRBD2	many	TRBV3-1	TRBJ2-3	TGTGCCAGCAGCCAAGATCTGTGGCCTAGCGGGGCCGAAGATACGCAGTATTTT	CASSQDLWPSGAEDTQYF
-	-	TRBV11-2	TRBJ1-1	TGTGCCGGCAGCCCCATACAAGGCGCGTACACTGAAGCTTTCTTT	CAGSPIQGAYTEAFF
TRBD1	few	TRBV3-1	TRBJ2-7	TGTGCCAGCAGCCGCGACAGGGGGCTATTATACGAGCAGTACTTC	CASSRDRGLLYEQYF
TRBD1	-	TRBV10-3	TRBJ1-1	TGTGCCATCAGTGATGAGGGGGCCGGGACGAGGGACACTGAAGCTTTCTTT	CAISDEGAGTRDTEAFF